Listed below are T cell receptor beta chains from one sample, sequenced in a study of blood T cell repertoires in COVID-19. Measured with immunoSEQ multiplex PCR; TCRdb has only the in-frame clones, and not every one. The sample has about 210,000 clones, about 80% seen once; the top ten hold 7.5% to 9%. Sample: peripheral blood. The receptors originated from a woman older than 75 with COVID-19, enrolled during active disease. CDR3s include the opening cysteine and the closing phenylalanine or tryptophan. The order of the fields is clone size, V gene, J gene, CDR3 length, D gene, CDR3 DNA, CDR3 protein. The D gene is left open where the match is weak. Only some rows state a clone size, as once, few, many or a class for expanded clones.

-	TRBV11-3	TRBJ2-2	15	-	TGTGCCAGCAGCTTAGGGTCGGTCAACACCGGGGAGCTGTTTTTT	CASSLGSVNTGELFF
-	TRBV6-5	TRBJ1-5	12	-	TGTGCCACCGAAGACTGGAATCAGCCCCAGCATTTT	CATEDWNQPQHF
-	TRBV5-1	TRBJ2-7	12	-	TGCGCCAGCAGCCCAGGGTTCTACGAGCAGTACTTC	CASSPGFYEQYF
-	TRBV5-1	TRBJ1-1	14	-	TGCGCCAGCACCCGTTCACAGGGAACAACTGAAGCTTTCTTT	CASTRSQGTTEAFF
once	TRBV5-6	TRBJ2-7	11	-	TGTGCCAGCACTAGAGAGGGCGAGCAGTACTTC	CASTREGEQYF
-	TRBV5-8	TRBJ1-2	13	-	TGTGCCAGCAGCTGGCAGGGGAACTATGGCTACACCTTC	CASSWQGNYGYTF
-	TRBV9	TRBJ1-1	16	-	TGTGCCAGCAGCGTAGGCCCTCCGGGGGGACACACTGAAGCTTTCTTT	CASSVGPPGGHTEAFF
-	TRBV6-5	TRBJ2-7	14	-	TGTGCCAGCAGTTACGCCTCGTGGGCGTACGAGCAGTACTTC	CASSYASWAYEQYF
-	TRBV18	TRBJ1-3	15	-	TGTGCCAGCTCACAGGAGCGTTCCTCTGGAAACACCATATATTTT	CASSQERSSGNTIYF
few	TRBV2	TRBJ2-6	17	-	TGTGCCAGCAGTGAAGGAGGATTGGTTGATGGGGCCAACGTCCTGACTTTC	CASSEGGLVDGANVLTF
-	TRBV6-5	TRBJ2-1	15	TRBD2	TGTGCCAGCAGTCTAGCGGGAGCCCACTACAATGAGCAGTTCTTC	CASSLAGAHYNEQFF
-	TRBV7-9	TRBJ1-2	11	-	TGTGCCAGCAGCATACAATATGGCTACACCTTC	CASSIQYGYTF
-	TRBV5-1	TRBJ2-5	14	-	TGCGCCAGCAGCTTGGTGACGGGGCAAGAGACCCAGTACTTC	CASSLVTGQETQYF
-	TRBV20-1	TRBJ1-1	11	-	TGCAGTGCTAGCCAAGGAGGACGGGCTTTCTTT	CSASQGGRAFF